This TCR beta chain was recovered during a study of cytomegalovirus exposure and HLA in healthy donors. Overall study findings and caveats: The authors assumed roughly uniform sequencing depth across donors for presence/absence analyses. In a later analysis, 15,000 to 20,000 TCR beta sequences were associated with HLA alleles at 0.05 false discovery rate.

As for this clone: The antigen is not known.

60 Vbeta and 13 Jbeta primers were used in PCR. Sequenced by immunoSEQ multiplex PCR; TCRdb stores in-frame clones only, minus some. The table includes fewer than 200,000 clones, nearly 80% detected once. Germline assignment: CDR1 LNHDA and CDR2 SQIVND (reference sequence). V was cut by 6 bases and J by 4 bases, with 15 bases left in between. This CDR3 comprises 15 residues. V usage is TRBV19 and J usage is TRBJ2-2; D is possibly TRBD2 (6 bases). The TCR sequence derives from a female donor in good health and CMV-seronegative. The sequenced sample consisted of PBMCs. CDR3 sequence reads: CASSIGSRVTGELFF. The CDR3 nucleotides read TGTGCCAGTAGCATCGGGAGTCGGGTCACCGGGGAGCTGTTTTTT.